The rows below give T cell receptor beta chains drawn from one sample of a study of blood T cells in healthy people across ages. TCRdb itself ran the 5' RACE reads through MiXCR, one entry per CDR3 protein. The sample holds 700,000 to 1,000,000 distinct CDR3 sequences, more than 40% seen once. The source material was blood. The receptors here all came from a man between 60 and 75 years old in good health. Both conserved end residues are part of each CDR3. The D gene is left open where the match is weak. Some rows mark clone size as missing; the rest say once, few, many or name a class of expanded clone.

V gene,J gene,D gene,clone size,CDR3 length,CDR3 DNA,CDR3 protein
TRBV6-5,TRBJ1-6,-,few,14,TGTGCCAGCAGGACTGGAGGGACCAGCCTCCCCCTCCACTTT,CASRTGGTSLPLHF
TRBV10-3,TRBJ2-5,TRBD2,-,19,TGTGCCATCAGTGATTCGGGACTAGCGGGAGGGACGGTCGGAGAGACCCAGTACTTC,CAISDSGLAGGTVGETQYF
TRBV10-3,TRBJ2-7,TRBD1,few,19,TGTGCCATCAGTGAGTCGAGTATAGGGGGCATCCGTAGTGGCTACGAGCAGTACTTC,CAISESSIGGIRSGYEQYF
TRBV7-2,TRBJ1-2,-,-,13,TGTGCCAGCAGCCTAGGGACCGCCGTTGGCTACACCTTC,CASSLGTAVGYTF
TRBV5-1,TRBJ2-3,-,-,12,TGCGCCAGCAGCTTCATACCAGATACGCAGTATTTT,CASSFIPDTQYF
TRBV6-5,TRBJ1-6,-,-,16,TGTGCCAGCAGTTACCCGCAGACACCCTATAATTCACCCCTCCACTTT,CASSYPQTPYNSPLHF
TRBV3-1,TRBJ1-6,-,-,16,TGTGCCAGCAGCCGAGATCTCCTGGCTAATAATTCACCCCTCCACTTT,CASSRDLLANNSPLHF
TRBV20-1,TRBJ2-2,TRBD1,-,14,TGCAGTGCTCGGGACAGGGGGAACACCGGGGAGCTGTTTTTT,CSARDRGNTGELFF
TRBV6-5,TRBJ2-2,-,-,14,TGTGCCTGCGGGTTGTGGAGATGCACCGGGGAGCTGTTTTTT,CACGLWRCTGELFF
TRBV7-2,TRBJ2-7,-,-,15,TGTGCCAGCAGCTATAAGGGGGACAACTCCTACGAGCAGTACTTC,CASSYKGDNSYEQYF
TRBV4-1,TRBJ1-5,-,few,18,TGCGCCAGCAGCCGAGAATTGGAGTGGGAGGGGGGCCAGCAGCCCCAGCATTTT,CASSRELEWEGGQQPQHF
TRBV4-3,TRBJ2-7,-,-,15,TGCGCCAGCAGCCAAGATAAGACAGGAGGCTACGAGCAGTACTTC,CASSQDKTGGYEQYF
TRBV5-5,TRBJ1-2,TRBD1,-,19,TGTGCCAGCATCCAAACTATGGGAACTCAGGGGGCGGCTAACTATGGCTACACCTTC,CASIQTMGTQGAANYGYTF
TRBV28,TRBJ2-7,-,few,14,TGTGCCAGCAGTTTAAGAAGAGCGAACTACGAGCAGTACTTC,CASSLRRANYEQYF
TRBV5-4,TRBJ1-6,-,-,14,TGTGCCAGCAGCTTGGACCGATATAATTCACCCCTCCACTTT,CASSLDRYNSPLHF
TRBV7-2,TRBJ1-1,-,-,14,TGTGCCAGCAGCTTAACTACCCTGGGAGCTGAGGCTTTCTTT,CASSLTTLGAEAFF